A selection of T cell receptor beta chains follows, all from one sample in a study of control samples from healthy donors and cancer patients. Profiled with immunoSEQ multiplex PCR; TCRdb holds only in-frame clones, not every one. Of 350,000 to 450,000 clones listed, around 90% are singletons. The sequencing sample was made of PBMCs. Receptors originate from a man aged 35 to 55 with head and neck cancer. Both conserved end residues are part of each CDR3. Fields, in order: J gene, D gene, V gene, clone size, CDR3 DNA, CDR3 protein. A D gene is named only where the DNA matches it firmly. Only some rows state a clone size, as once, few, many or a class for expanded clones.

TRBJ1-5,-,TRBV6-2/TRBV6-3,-,TGTGCCAGCAGTTACGCCCAAGGGGAACACCAGCCCCAGCATTTT,CASSYAQGEHQPQHF
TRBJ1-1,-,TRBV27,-,TGTGCCAGCAGTTTAGCCGGATACACTGAAGCTTTCTTT,CASSLAGYTEAFF
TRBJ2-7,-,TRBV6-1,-,TGTGCCAGCAGTGAATATAGGACCGAGCAGTACTTC,CASSEYRTEQYF
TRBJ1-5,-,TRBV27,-,TGTGCCAGCAGACAATGGGGGGAATATAGCAATCAGCCCCAGCATTTT,CASRQWGEYSNQPQHF
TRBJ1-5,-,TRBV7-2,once,TGTGCCATCGGGACGGGGGACGGCAATCAGCCCCAGCATTTT,CAIGTGDGNQPQHF
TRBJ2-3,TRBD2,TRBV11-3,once,TGTGCCAGCAGCTTAGTGGCGGGAGCAGATACGCAGTATTTT,CASSLVAGADTQYF
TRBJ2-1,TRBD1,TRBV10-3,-,TGTGCCATCAGTGAGGGACAGGTCCCCTACAATGAGCAGTTCTTC,CAISEGQVPYNEQFF
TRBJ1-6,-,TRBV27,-,TGTGCCAGCAGTTTACAGGGTTGGTCCTATAATTCACCCCTCCACTTT,CASSLQGWSYNSPLHF
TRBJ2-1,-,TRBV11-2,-,TGTGCCAGCAGCTCCCTACTTGGCAGCTACAATGAGCAGTTCTTC,CASSSLLGSYNEQFF
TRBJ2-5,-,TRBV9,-,TGTGCCAGCAGCGTGTCCCTAGAAGAGACCCAGTACTTC,CASSVSLEETQYF
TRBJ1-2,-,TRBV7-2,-,TGTGCCAGCAGCTTAGTACGAGGGACGGGGAACTATGGCTACACCTTC,CASSLVRGTGNYGYTF
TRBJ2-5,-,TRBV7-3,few,TGTGCCAGCAGCTCCATTGGGGGCACCCAAGAGACCCAGTACTTC,CASSSIGGTQETQYF
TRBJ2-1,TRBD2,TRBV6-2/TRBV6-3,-,TGTGCCAGCAGTTACTCTCCTAGCGGGAAGAATGAGCAGTTCTTC,CASSYSPSGKNEQFF
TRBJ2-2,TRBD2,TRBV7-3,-,TGTGCCAGCAGCCCAACGGGGGGGCCTGCGAACACCGGGGAGCTGTTTTTT,CASSPTGGPANTGELFF
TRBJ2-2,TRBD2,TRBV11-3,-,TGTGCCAGCAGCTTAGACGGCGGGGGGATCCCCGGGGAGCTGTTTTTT,CASSLDGGGIPGELFF
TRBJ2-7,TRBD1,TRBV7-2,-,TGTGCCAGCAGTCAACTCCTGGGACAGTACGAGCAGTACTTC,CASSQLLGQYEQYF
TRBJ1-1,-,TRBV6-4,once,TGTGCCAGCAGTGAGAGGGGGGAAATCACTGAAGCTTTCTTT,CASSERGEITEAFF
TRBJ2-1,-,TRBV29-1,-,TGCAGCGTCACCGTCCCCCGGGGCGTCGGTGAGCAGTTCTTC,CSVTVPRGVGEQFF
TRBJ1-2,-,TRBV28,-,TGTGCCAGCAGCCCCTCATTCGATTATGTCGGCTACACCTTC,CASSPSFDYVGYTF
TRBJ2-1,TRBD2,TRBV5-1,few,TGCGCCAGCAGCCTCACTAGCGGCTCCTACAATGAGCAGTTCTTC,CASSLTSGSYNEQFF
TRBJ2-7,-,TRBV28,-,TGTGCCATCGCTCGGGGGGCCGCAATCTCCTACGAGCAGTACTTC,CAIARGAAISYEQYF
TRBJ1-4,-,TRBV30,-,TGTGCCTGGACCCGTGGGGGAATCGATGAAAAACTGTTTTTT,CAWTRGGIDEKLFF
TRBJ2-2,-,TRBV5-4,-,TGTGCCAGCAGCCACGACGTAACCGGGGAGCTGTTTTTT,CASSHDVTGELFF
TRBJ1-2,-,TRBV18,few,TGTGCCAGCTCACCACCTCGTGAGGCGGGTAACTATGGCTACACCTTC,CASSPPREAGNYGYTF
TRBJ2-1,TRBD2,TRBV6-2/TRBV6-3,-,TGTGCCAGCAGTTCCCCGAGACTAGCGGGGGGCCACGGGCATCACAATGAGCAGTTCTTC,CASSSPRLAGGHGHHNEQFF
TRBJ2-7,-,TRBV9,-,TGTGCCAGCAGCGCGCTAGGGGGTGAGCCCTTCTACGAGCAGTACTTC,CASSALGGEPFYEQYF
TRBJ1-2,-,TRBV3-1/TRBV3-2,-,TGTGCCAGCAGCCAAATGGCAGGGATAGGCGGCTACACCTTC,CASSQMAGIGGYTF
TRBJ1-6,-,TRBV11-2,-,TGTGCCAGCAGCACCAACCAGGGCGTCTCACCCCTCCACTTT,CASSTNQGVSPLHF
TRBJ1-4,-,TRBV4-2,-,TGTGCCAGCAGCCAAGATTGGAACCTTGCAACTAATGAAAAACTGTTTTTT,CASSQDWNLATNEKLFF
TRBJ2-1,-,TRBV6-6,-,TGTGCCAGCAGTTACTCGCTGTCGAGCTCCTACAATGAGCAGTTCTTC,CASSYSLSSSYNEQFF
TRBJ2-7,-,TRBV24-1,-,TGTGCCACCAGTGGGTCGGGGTCCGAGCAGTACTTC,CATSGSGSEQYF
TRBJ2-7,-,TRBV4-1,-,TGCGCCAGCAGCCGACCGGGCCAGGACTACGAGCAGTACTTC,CASSRPGQDYEQYF
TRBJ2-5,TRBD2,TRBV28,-,TGTGCCAGCAGTCTAATAGCGGGAGTTGAGACCCAGTACTTC,CASSLIAGVETQYF
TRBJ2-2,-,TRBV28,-,TGTGCCAGCAGGACATTCGGGTACACCGGGGAGCTGTTTTTT,CASRTFGYTGELFF
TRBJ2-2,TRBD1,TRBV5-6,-,TGTGCCAGCAGCTTAGTGACGTCAGGGGGCACCGGGGAGCTGTTTTTT,CASSLVTSGGTGELFF
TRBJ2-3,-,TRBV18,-,TGTGCCAGCTCACCACAAACAGGGTCAGTCACAGATACGCAGTATTTT,CASSPQTGSVTDTQYF
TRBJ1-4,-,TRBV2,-,TGTGCCAGCGGGGGCACGATAAATGAAAAACTGTTTTTT,CASGGTINEKLFF
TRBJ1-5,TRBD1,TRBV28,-,TGTGCCAGCAGTATCTTGGGACAGCTCAATCAGCCCCAGCATTTT,CASSILGQLNQPQHF
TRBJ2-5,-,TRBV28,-,TGTGCCAGCAGTCCCCGTGGGCAGGGCGAGGAGACCCAGTACTTC,CASSPRGQGEETQYF
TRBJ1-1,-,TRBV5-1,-,TGCGCCAGCAGCTCCCGATCGAACACTGAAGCTTTCTTT,CASSSRSNTEAFF
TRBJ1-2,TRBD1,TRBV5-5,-,TGTGCCAGCAGCTTGGACGCAGGGGGGAACTATGGCTACACCTTC,CASSLDAGGNYGYTF
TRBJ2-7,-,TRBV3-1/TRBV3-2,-,TGTGCCAGCAGCCGAAAACGGGGGGAGCAGTACTTC,CASSRKRGEQYF
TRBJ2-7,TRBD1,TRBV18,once,TGTGCCAGCTCACCGGAACAGGGGGTAACCTACGAGCAGTACTTC,CASSPEQGVTYEQYF
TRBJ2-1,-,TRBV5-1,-,TGCGCCAGCAGCTTGGTAGGACACGGGCCTTACAATGAGCAGTTCTTC,CASSLVGHGPYNEQFF
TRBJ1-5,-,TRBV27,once,TGTGCCAGCAGAGACAGCAATCAGCCCCAGCATTTT,CASRDSNQPQHF
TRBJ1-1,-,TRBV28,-,TGTGCCAGCAGTGAAATCCCGGGACAACGGAACACTGAAGCTTTCTTT,CASSEIPGQRNTEAFF
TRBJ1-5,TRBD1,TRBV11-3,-,TGTGCCAGCAGCTGCGGGGACAGGGAGAATCAGCCCCAGCATTTT,CASSCGDRENQPQHF
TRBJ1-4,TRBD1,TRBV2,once,TGTGCCAGCCGCGGTTGGGACAGGGCTAATGAAAAACTGTTTTTT,CASRGWDRANEKLFF
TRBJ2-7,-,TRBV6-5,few,TGTGCCAGCAGTCCCCCGGGCACATACGAGCAGTACTTC,CASSPPGTYEQYF
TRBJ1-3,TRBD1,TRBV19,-,TGTGCCAGTAGTACAGACAGGGTTTCTGGAAACACCATATATTTT,CASSTDRVSGNTIYF
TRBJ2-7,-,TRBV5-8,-,TGTGCCAGCAGCTCCCGGGACACGACCTACGAGCAGTACTTC,CASSSRDTTYEQYF
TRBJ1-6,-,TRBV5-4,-,TGTGCCAGCAGCGGACCCGGGACCAATAATTCACCCCTCCACTTT,CASSGPGTNNSPLHF
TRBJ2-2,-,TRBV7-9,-,TGTGCCAGCAGCTTTGGGGCTCAACTAGCGAACACCGGGGAGCTGTTTTTT,CASSFGAQLANTGELFF